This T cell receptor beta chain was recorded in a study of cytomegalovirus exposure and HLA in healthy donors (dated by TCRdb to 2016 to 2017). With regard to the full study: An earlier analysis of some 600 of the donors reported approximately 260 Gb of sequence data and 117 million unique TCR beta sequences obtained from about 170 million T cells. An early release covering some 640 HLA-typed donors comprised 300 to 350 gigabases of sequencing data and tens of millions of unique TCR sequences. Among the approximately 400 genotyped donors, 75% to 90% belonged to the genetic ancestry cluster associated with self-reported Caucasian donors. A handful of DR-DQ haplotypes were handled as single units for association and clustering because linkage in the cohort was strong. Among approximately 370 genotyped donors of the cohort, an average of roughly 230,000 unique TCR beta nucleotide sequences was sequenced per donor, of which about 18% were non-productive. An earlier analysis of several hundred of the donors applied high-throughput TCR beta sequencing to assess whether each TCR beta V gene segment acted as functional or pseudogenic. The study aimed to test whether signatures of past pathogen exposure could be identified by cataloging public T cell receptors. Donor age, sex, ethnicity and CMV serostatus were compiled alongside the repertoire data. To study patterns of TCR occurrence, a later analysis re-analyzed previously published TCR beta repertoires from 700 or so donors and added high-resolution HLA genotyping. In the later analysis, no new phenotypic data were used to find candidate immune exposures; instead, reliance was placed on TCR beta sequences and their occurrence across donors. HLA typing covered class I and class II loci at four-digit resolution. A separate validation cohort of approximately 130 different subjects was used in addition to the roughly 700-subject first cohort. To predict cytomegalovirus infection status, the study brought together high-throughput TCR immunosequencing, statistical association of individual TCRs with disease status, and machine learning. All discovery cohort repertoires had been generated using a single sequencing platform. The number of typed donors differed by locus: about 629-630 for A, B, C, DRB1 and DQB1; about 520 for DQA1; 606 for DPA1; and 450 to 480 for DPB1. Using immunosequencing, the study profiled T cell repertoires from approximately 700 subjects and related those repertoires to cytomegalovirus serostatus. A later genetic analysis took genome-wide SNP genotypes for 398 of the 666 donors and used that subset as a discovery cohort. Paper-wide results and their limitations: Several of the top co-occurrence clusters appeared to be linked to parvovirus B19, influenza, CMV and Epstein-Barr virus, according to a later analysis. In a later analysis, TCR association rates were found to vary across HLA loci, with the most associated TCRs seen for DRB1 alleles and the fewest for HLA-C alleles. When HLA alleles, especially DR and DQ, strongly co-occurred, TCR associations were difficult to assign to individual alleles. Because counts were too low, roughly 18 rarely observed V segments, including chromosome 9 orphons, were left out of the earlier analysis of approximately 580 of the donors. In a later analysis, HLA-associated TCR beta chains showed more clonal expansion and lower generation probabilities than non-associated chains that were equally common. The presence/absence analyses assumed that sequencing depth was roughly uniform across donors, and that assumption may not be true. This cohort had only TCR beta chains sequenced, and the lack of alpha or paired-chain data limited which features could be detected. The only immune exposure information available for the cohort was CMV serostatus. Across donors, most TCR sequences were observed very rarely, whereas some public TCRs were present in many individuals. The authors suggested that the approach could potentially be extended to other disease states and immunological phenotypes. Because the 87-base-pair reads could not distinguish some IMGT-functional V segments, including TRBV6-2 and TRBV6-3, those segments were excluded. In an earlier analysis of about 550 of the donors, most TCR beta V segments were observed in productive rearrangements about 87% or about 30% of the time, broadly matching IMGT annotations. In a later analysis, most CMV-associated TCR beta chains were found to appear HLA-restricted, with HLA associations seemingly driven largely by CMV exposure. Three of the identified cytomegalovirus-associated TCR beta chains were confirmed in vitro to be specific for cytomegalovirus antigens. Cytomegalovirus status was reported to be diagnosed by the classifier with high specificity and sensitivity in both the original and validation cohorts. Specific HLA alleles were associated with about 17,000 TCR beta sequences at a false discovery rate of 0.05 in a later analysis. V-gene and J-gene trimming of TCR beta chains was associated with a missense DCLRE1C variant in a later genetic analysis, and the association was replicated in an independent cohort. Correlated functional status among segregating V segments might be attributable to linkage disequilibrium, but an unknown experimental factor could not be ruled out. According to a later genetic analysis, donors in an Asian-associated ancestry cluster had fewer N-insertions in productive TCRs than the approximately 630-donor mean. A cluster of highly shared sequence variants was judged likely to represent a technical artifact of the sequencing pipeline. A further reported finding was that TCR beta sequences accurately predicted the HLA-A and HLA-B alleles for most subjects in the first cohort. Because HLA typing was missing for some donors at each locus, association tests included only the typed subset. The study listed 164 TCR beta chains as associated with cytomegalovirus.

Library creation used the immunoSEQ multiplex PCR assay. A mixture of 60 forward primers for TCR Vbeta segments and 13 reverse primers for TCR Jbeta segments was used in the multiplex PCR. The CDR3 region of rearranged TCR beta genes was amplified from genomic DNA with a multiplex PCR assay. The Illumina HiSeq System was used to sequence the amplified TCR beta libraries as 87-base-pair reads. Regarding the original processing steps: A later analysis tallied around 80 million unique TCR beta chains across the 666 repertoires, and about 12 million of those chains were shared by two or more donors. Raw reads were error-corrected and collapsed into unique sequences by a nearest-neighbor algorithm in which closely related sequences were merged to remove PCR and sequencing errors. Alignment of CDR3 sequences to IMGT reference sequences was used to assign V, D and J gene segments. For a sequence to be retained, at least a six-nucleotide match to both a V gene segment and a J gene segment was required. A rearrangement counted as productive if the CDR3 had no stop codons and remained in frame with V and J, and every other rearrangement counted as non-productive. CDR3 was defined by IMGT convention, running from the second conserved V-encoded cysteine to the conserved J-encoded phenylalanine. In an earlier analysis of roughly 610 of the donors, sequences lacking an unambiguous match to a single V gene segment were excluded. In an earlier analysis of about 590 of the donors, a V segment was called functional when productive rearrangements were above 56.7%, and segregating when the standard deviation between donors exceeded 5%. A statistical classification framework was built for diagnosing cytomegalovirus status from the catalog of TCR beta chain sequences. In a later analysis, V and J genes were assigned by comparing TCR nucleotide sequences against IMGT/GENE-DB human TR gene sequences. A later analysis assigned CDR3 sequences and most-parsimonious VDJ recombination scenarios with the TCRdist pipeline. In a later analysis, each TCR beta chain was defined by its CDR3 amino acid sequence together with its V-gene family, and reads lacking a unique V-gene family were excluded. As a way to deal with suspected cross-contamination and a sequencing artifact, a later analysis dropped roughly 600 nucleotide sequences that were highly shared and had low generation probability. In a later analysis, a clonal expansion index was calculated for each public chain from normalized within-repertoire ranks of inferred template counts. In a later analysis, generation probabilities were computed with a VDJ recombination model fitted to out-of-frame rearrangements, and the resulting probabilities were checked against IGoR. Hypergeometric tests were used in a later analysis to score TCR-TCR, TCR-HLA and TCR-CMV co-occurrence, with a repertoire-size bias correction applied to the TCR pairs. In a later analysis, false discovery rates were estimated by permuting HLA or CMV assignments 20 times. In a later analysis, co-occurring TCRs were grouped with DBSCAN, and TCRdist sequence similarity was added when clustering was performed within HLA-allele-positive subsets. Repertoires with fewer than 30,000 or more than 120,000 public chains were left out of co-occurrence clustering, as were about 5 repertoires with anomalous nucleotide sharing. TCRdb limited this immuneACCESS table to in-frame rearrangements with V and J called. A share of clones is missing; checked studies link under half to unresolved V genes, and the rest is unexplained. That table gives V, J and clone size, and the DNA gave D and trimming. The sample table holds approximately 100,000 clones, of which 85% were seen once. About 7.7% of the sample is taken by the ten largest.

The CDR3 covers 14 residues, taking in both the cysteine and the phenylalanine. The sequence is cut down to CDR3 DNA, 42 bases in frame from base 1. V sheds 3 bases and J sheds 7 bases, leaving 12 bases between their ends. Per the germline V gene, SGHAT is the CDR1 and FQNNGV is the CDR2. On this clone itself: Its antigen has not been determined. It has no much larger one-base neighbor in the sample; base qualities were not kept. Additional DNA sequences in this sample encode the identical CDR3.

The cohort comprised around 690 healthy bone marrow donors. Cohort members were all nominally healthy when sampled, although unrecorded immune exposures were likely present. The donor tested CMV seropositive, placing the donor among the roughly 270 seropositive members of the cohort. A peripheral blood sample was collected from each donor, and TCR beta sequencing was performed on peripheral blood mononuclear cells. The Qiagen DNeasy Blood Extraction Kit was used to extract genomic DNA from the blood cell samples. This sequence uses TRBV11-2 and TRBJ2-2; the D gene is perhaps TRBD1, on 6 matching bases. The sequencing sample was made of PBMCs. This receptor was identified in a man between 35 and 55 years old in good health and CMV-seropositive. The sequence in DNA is TGTGCCAGCAGCTTTAGCAGGGGTGGCGGGGAGCTGTTTTTT. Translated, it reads CASSFSRGGGELFF.